The 29 T cell receptor beta chains reported below all come from one sample, sequenced in a study of cytomegalovirus exposure and HLA in healthy donors. PCR employed 60 Vbeta and 13 Jbeta primers. Repertoires were generated with immunoSEQ multiplex PCR, while TCRdb's copy carries only in-frame clones and drops some. The table lists around 75,000 clones. Sequencing was done on a sample of PBMCs. Source of these receptors: a man aged 45-65 years in good health and CMV-seropositive.

The V call is TRBV28, the J call TRBJ1-1; TRBD1 is a possible D gene (6 bases). Trimming left V 4 bases short and J 0 bases short, with 12 bases between. Germline V lookup: CDR1 MDHEN, CDR2 SYDVKM. This CDR3 contains 15 residues. The CDR3 reads CASSYRDFMNTEAFF. The CDR3 nucleotides are TGTGCCAGCAGTTACAGGGATTTCATGAACACTGAAGCTTTCTTT.

The chain recombines TRBV4-1 with TRBJ2-3; 9 nucleotides line up with TRBD2. CDR1 is MGHRA and CDR2 is YSYEKL in the germline V gene. The length of the CDR3 is 18 residues. V was clipped by 1 base and J by 5 bases; unmatched bases: 13. The chain's CDR3 is CASSQAASSGGRVDTQYF. CDR3 in DNA: TGCGCCAGCAGCCAAGCGGCCAGCAGCGGGGGGCGGGTAGATACGCAGTATTTT.

The chain joins TRBV29-1 to TRBJ1-1; D is ambiguous. There are 11 residues in the CDR3. Per germline, CDR1 SQVTM and CDR2 ANQGSEA. For the CDR3, the DNA is TGCAGTGGAAGGGAGGACACTGAAGCTTTCTTT. This sequence encodes CSGREDTEAFF.

The chain couples TRBV21-1 to TRBJ2-3; the DNA was not compared with TRBD2, the D call given in the table. TRBV21-1 is an annotated pseudogene. The CDR3 has 20 residues. The CDR3 loop is CASSKGDRTSGSSGTDTQYF. As DNA, the CDR3 is TGTGCCAGCAGCAAGGGGGACAGGACTAGCGGGAGCTCAGGCACAGATACGCAGTATTTT.

The chain is built from TRBV5-1 and TRBJ2-1, with D perhaps matching TRBD1 (6 bases). V lost 5 bases and J lost 8, with 14 bases in between. Germline values: CDR1 SGHRS, CDR2 YFSETQ. This CDR3 region has 13 residues. CDR3 protein: CASRAGVGDEQFF. The CDR3 DNA reads as TGCGCCAGCAGAGCAGGGGTAGGCGATGAGCAGTTCTTC.

The rearrangement uses TRBV27 and TRBJ2-2, with 11 bases fitting TRBD2. The ends lost 5 bases at V and 5 bases at J; junction bases unmatched: 16. Germline V lookup: CDR1 MNHEY, CDR2 SMNVEV (reference sequence). The CDR3 is 19 residues long. In DNA form, the CDR3 reads TGTGCCAGCAGTGCCCGACCCATCCTAGCGGGAGGAGGTACCGGGGAGCTGTTTTTT. Translating gives CASSARPILAGGGTGELFF.

The V gene is TRBV11-2, the J gene TRBJ1-5, with D possibly matching TRBD1 (5 bases). CDR3 length equals 15 residues. Germline loops: CDR1 SGHAT, CDR2 FQNNGV. Trimming cost V 2 bases and J 4 bases, with 12 bases left between them. The CDR3 coding sequence is TGTGCCAGCAGCTTAAGGGTGGGGGGGAATCAGCCCCAGCATTTT. It yields the protein CASSLRVGGNQPQHF.

The rearrangement joins TRBV9 to TRBJ2-2; TRBD1 agrees at 9 bases. Per the germline V gene, CDR1 is SGDLS and CDR2 is YYNGEE. The CDR3 has 15 residues. V lost 2 bases and J lost 5; bases outside the gene matches: 4. In DNA, the CDR3 is TGTGCCAGCAGCGTTGGGACAGGGAAAACCGGGGAGCTGTTTTTT. It codes for CASSVGTGKTGELFF.

This chain uses TRBV14 with TRBJ2-3; D gene uncertain. Trimming took 6 bases from V and 0 from J, leaving 10 bases between them. The CDR3 consists of 14 residues. Per germline, CDR1 SGHDN and CDR2 FVKESK. This CDR3 reads CASRPTYSTDTQYF. The CDR3 region has the DNA TGTGCCAGCAGGCCGACATATAGCACAGATACGCAGTATTTT.

The rearrangement links TRBV19 to TRBJ1-1; the D gene is possibly TRBD1 (6 bases). Trimming pared 7 bases from V and 3 bases from J, leaving 12 bases between. The germline V gene encodes CDR1 LNHDA and CDR2 SQIVND (reference sequence). The CDR3 runs 13 residues. As DNA, the CDR3 is TGTGCCAGTACCGCGGACAGTTACACTGAAGCTTTCTTT. This gives the protein CASTADSYTEAFF.

The CDR3 sequence is CASSLEAERAVGYTF. Written as DNA, the CDR3 is TGCGCCAGCAGCTTGGAGGCAGAGAGAGCGGTGGGCTACACCTTC. The gene calls are TRBV5-1 and TRBJ1-2; D not certain. The CDR3 extends over 15 amino acids. Deletions cut 0 bases from V and 8 bases from J, with 17 bases between. CDR1 and CDR2 from the germline V gene are SGHRS and YFSETQ.

This sequence joins TRBV5-4 and TRBJ1-1, with D tentatively TRBD1 (5 bases). Trimming shortened V by 0 bases and J by 1 base, and 13 bases separated the two germline ends. CDR1 is SGHNT and CDR2 is YYREEE in the germline V gene (reference sequence). The CDR3 totals 16 residues. CDR3 nucleotides: TGTGCCAGCAGCTTGGCCTCAGGGCTCCGGAACACTGAAGCTTTCTTT. It encodes CASSLASGLRNTEAFF.

This rearrangement joins TRBV5-4 to TRBJ2-7; D may be TRBD1 (5 bases). The CDR3 covers 14 residues. The germline V gene has CDR1 SGHNT and CDR2 YYREEE (reference sequence). The germline V and J ends were trimmed by 0 bases and 5 bases, with 12 bases remaining between them. CDR3 DNA sequence: TGTGCCAGCAGCTTGGGTGGGGCTGCTAACGAGCAGTACTTC. This codes for CASSLGGAANEQYF.

CDR3 loop: CASSESRGASRAGETQYF. In DNA, the CDR3 is TGTGCCAGCAGTGAATCCCGGGGGGCCTCCCGGGCAGGGGAGACCCAGTACTTC. The chain uses TRBV25-1 and TRBJ2-5; maybe TRBD2 (7 bases). Germline V gene sequence: CDR1 MGHDK, CDR2 SYGVNS. V lost 1 base and J 5 bases, leaving 23 bases between the germline ends. The CDR3 consists of 18 residues.

This chain uses TRBV2 with TRBJ1-1, with a tentative D call TRBD1 (5 bases). The CDR3 extends over 13 amino acids. Trimming removed 7 bases at V and 1 base at J, with 10 bases between. Germline CDR1 SNHLY, CDR2 FYNNEI. This chain's CDR3 is CASTDGQNTEAFF. The CDR3 region has the DNA TGTGCCAGCACCGACGGACAGAACACTGAAGCTTTCTTT.

The chain carries TRBV4-1 and TRBJ1-2; TRBD1 matches 9 bases. The junction had 4 bases not matched to a gene; V was cut back by 4 bases and J by 7 bases. Germline lookup yields CDR1 MGHRA and CDR2 YSYEKL. The CDR3 length is 13 residues. The CDR3 loop is CASSPTGGSGYTF. The CDR3, as DNA: TGCGCCAGCAGCCCGACAGGGGGGTCTGGCTACACCTTC.

The chain uses TRBV2 and TRBJ1-2; D gene ambiguous. V was clipped by 6 bases and J by 6 bases, with 17 bases between them. Germline loops: CDR1 SNHLY, CDR2 FYNNEI. This CDR3 is built from 14 residues. The CDR3 DNA sequence: TGTGCCAGCAGACCGGACGGAACTAGCCATGGCTACACCTTC. It is translated as CASRPDGTSHGYTF. The variable domain in full, with the rest retrieved from reference TRBV2 and TRBJ1-2, is EPEVTQTPSHQVTQMGQEVILRCVPISNHLYFYWYRQILGQKVEFLVSFYNNEISEKSEIFDDQFSVERPDGSNFTLKIRSTKLEDSAMYFCASRPDGTSHGYTFGSGTRLTVV.

V usage is TRBV7-8 and J usage is TRBJ1-3; D is possibly TRBD1 (6 bases). V was trimmed by 5 bases and J by 4 bases, leaving 12 bases between them. There are 14 residues in the CDR3. Germline V gene lookup returns CDR1 SGHVS and CDR2 FQNEAQ. CDR3: CASSPYRVGNTIYF. The CDR3 coding sequence is TGTGCCAGCAGCCCATACAGGGTGGGAAACACCATATATTTT.

The chain couples TRBV5-4 to TRBJ2-6; maybe TRBD1 (5 bases). Trimming cost V 0 bases and J 0 bases, with 10 bases left between them. This CDR3 region has 17 residues. Looked up from germline, CDR1 is SGHNT and CDR2 is YYREEE (reference sequence). The CDR3 sequence: CASSLVDTFSGANVLTF. In DNA form, the CDR3 reads TGTGCCAGCAGCTTGGTGGACACCTTCTCTGGGGCCAACGTCCTGACTTTC.

The chain carries TRBV2 and TRBJ1-6; 8 nucleotides align to TRBD1. V trimming: 5 bases; J trimming: 2 bases; junction bases outside the gene matches: 5. This CDR3 spans 16 amino acids. Germline V gene data show CDR1 as SNHLY and CDR2 as FYNNEI. CDR3 sequence: CASSSQGDAYNSPLHF. Here the CDR3 DNA reads TGTGCCAGCAGTTCACAGGGGGATGCCTATAATTCACCCCTCCACTTT. The variable domain in full, with the rest retrieved from reference TRBV2 and TRBJ1-6, is EPEVTQTPSHQVTQMGQEVILRCVPISNHLYFYWYRQILGQKVEFLVSFYNNEISEKSEIFDDQFSVERPDGSNFTLKIRSTKLEDSAMYFCASSSQGDAYNSPLHFGNGTRLTVT.

V gene TRBV11-2 combines with J gene TRBJ2-1; 9 bases fit TRBD1. The CDR3 loop spans 13 amino acids. CDR1 and CDR2 (germline): SGHAT, FQNNGV. Trimming at V came to 5 bases and at J to 10 bases, leaving 6 bases not matched to a gene. CDR3 residues: CASSPGQGSEQFF. DNA of the CDR3: TGTGCCAGCAGCCCGGGACAGGGAAGCGAGCAGTTCTTC. Filled out from reference TRBV11-2 and TRBJ2-1, the complete variable domain reads EAGVAQSPRYKIIEKRQSVAFWCNPISGHATLYWYQQILGQGPKLLIQFQNNGVVDDSQLPKDRFSAERLKGVDSTLKIQPAKLEDSAVYLCASSPGQGSEQFFGPGTRLTVL.

The rearrangement joins TRBV5-1 to TRBJ2-1, with a possible D match to TRBD2 (5 bases). This CDR3 region has 15 residues. The germline V gene encodes CDR1 SGHRS and CDR2 YFSETQ. Trimming removed 0 bases from V and 6 bases from J, with 13 bases in between. DNA of the CDR3: TGCGCCAGCAGCTTGGTGCCTAGCTCGGGCAATGAGCAGTTCTTC. Protein sequence: CASSLVPSSGNEQFF.

The rearrangement joins TRBV6-4 to TRBJ1-5; D call uncertain. The CDR3 runs 13 residues. Germline loops: CDR1 MRHNA, CDR2 SNTAGT. The V gene lost 4 bases and the J gene lost 4 bases, with 8 bases spanning the gap. The CDR3 reads CASSVQENQPQHF. For the CDR3, the DNA is TGTGCCAGCAGTGTTCAGGAAAATCAGCCCCAGCATTTT.

The chain recombines TRBV18 with TRBJ2-5; D is possibly TRBD1 (7 bases). V lost 0 bases, J lost 2 bases, and 13 bases lay in between. This CDR3 is built from 16 residues. CDR1 and CDR2 (germline): KGHSH, LQKENI. The DNA for the CDR3 is TGTGCCAGCTCACCACCGGAGGGGGCCCGACAAGAGACCCAGTACTTC. Its protein product is CASSPPEGARQETQYF.

The rearrangement links TRBV4-1 to TRBJ2-3; weak D call: TRBD2 (5 bases). Deletions cut 1 base from V and 10 bases from J, with 24 bases between. Germline CDR1 and CDR2: MGHRA and YSYEKL. CDR3 size: 17 residues. The CDR3 spells CASSQVIAGLAVSSQYF. The CDR3 region has the DNA TGCGCCAGCAGCCAAGTTATAGCTGGACTGGCGGTTTCATCGCAGTATTTT.

The chain uses TRBV5-6 and TRBJ1-1; D unresolved. V dropped 6 bases and J dropped 6 bases, with 15 bases sitting between them. CDR1 and CDR2 (germline): SGHDT, YYEEEE. The length of the CDR3 is 13 residues. The CDR3 spells CASTEEGRSEAFF. CDR3 DNA sequence: TGTGCCAGCACTGAAGAGGGTAGATCTGAAGCTTTCTTT. Combining the CDR3 with reference TRBV5-6 and TRBJ1-1 gives the whole variable domain DAGVTQSPTHLIKTRGQQVTLRCSPKSGHDTVSWYQQALGQGPQFIFQYYEEEERQRGNFPDRFSGHQFPNYSSELNVNALLLGDSALYLCASTEEGRSEAFFGQGTRLTVV.

The chain combines TRBV11-1 with TRBJ1-6; D is unclear. From germline, CDR1 is SGHAT and CDR2 FQDESV (reference sequence). With 2 bases removed from V and 0 bases from J, the gap between germline ends came to 14 bases. The CDR3 covers 18 residues. CDR3 residues: CASSLRSGGSSYNSPLHF. CDR3 nucleotide sequence: TGTGCCAGCAGCTTAAGGTCCGGAGGAAGCTCCTATAATTCACCCCTCCACTTT.

V is TRBV5-5 and J is TRBJ2-5, with D tentatively TRBD2 (5 bases). The CDR3 sequence is 12 residues long. CDR1 and CDR2 from the germline V gene are SGHKS and YYEKEE (reference sequence). Trimming took 2 bases from V and 5 from J, leaving 7 bases between them. For the CDR3, the DNA is TGTGCCAGCAGCTTTGGCGGGGAGACCCAGTACTTC. Translating it yields CASSFGGETQYF.

The chain links TRBV27 to TRBJ2-1, with 12 bases identical to TRBD1. V shed 7 bases and J 7 bases; nucleotides not matched to a gene: 8. This CDR3 has 15 amino acids. The germline V gene has CDR1 MNHEY and CDR2 SMNVEV (reference sequence). The CDR3 nucleotides are TGTGCCAGCACCCTAGGGACAGGGGGCGGAAATGAGCAGTTCTTC. Protein: CASTLGTGGGNEQFF.